The clone carrying this T cell receptor beta chain was detected a few times. The data derive from a study of regulatory T cells in long-lasting Graves disease. The authors built TCR beta libraries using iRepertoire HTBI primers and Arm-PCR of CDR3 regions. Under the authors' procedure: Some 60 TRBV and some 14 TRBJ segments were identified across samples. Using its own MiXCR run on the multiplex PCR reads, TCRdb lists one record per CDR3 protein. The V and J calls come from TCRdb's annotation, not from the publication. This table has about 310,000 distinct CDR3 sequences, 15% to 20% appearing once. The CDR3 has 11 amino acids. Germline assignment: CDR1 LNHDA and CDR2 SQIVND (reference sequence). V was trimmed by 9 bases and J by 10 bases, leaving 15 bases between them. Time point denoted: newly diagnosed GD, antithyroid drugs for less than 3 months. From RNA extracted from PBMCs, the TCR library was made.

The chain carries TRBV19 and TRBJ1-2; the D gene is possibly TRBD1 (5 bases). The input for sequencing was peripheral blood mononuclear cells (PBMCs), taken at new diagnosis, from a patient treated with antithyroid drugs. The origin of this receptor is a female donor with Graves disease. CDR3 in DNA: TGTGCCAGAGCCAGGGACGATGACTACACCTTC. It translates to CARARDDDYTF.